A single TCR beta chain is shown here with its context. The antigen is unknown. The data are from a study of T cell clones after liver transplantation. In the study overall: A pre-transplant mixed lymphocyte reaction with TCRbeta sequencing defined graft-donor-reactive clones followed in post-transplant blood. Overall study findings and caveats: Low donor cell numbers restricted donor-reactive repertoire measurement in a couple of subjects. A larger donor-reactive than third-party decline suggested partial antigen-specific deletion.

The germline CDR1 and CDR2 sequences are SGDLS and YYNGEE. This CDR3 spans 14 amino acids. Unmatched junction bases numbered 9, after V lost 10 bases and J lost 6 bases. Measured with immunoSEQ multiplex PCR; TCRdb has only the in-frame clones, and not every one. This sample has 25,000 to 35,000 clones; around 94% occur once, and the top ten carry roughly 27%. The TCR sequence derives from a human patient who received a liver transplant. The T cells may come from the graft donor. The input for sequencing was CD8+ T cells from blood, taken 12 months after liver transplant. This sequence joins TRBV9 and TRBJ2-2; 10 bases are a match to TRBD1. CDR3: CAGGQGIVAGELFF. The CDR3 DNA reads as TGTGCCGGGGGACAGGGGATAGTAGCCGGGGAGCTGTTTTTT.